This T cell receptor (beta chain) was found in a study of neoadjuvant anti-PD-1 for oral cavity cancer. Study in general: Patients without progression received a fourth nivolumab dose around day 43, then surgical resection on days 50-56.

This CDR3 has 14 residues. V shed 4 bases and J 6 bases; nucleotides not matched to a gene: 7. CDR1 and CDR2 (germline): SQVTM, ANQGSEA. Documented time point: after neoadjuvant nivolumab, at surgical resection. Clones were sequenced by immunoSEQ multiplex PCR, and TCRdb holds only the in-frame ones, with some missing. The sample records approximately 9,700 clones, less than 70% being singletons. This TCR derives from a person aged 40-85 years with oral cavity squamous cell carcinoma. The sequencing used PBMCs, collected after nivolumab (anti-PD-1) treatment. The gene calls are TRBV29-1 and TRBJ2-1; 9 bases match TRBD2. As DNA, the CDR3 is TGCAGCGTTGTGGTTAGCGGGAGCCTCAATGAGCAGTTCTTC. Translated: CSVVVSGSLNEQFF.